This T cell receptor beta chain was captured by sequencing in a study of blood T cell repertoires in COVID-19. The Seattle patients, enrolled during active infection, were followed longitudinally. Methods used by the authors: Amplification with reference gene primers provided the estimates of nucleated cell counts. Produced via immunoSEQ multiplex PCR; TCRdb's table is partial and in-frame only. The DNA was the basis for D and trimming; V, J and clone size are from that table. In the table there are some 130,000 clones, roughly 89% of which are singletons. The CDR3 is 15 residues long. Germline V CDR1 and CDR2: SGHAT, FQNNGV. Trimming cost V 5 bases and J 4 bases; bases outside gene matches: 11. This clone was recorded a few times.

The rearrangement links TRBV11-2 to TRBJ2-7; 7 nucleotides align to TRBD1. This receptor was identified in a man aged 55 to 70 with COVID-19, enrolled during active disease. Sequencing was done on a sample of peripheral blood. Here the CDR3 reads CASSDRQGIVYEQYF. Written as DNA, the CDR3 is TGTGCCAGCAGCGACCGACAGGGCATAGTATACGAGCAGTACTTC.